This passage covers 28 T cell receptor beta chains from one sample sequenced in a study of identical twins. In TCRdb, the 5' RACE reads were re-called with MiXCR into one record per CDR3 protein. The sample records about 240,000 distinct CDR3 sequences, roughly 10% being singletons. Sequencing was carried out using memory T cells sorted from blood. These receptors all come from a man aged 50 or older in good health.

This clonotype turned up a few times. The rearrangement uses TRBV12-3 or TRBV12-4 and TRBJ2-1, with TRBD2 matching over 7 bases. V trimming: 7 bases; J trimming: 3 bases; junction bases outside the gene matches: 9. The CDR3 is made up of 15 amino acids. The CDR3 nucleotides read TGTGCCAGCAAGGGTGGGCGGGGGAGCTACAATGAGCAGTTCTTC. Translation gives CASKGGRGSYNEQFF.

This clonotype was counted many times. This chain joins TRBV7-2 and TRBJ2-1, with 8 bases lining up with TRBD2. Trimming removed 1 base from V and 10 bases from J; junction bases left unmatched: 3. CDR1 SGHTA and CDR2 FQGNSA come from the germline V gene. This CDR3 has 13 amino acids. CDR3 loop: CASSLVGGDEQFF. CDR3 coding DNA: TGTGCCAGCAGCTTAGTCGGGGGGGACGAGCAGTTCTTC. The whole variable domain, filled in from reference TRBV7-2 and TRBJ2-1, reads GAGVSQSPSNKVTEKGKDVELRCDPISGHTALYWYRQSLGQGLEFLIYFQGNSAPDKSGLPSDRFSAERTGGSVSTLTIQRTQQEDSAVYLCASSLVGGDEQFFGPGTRLTVL.

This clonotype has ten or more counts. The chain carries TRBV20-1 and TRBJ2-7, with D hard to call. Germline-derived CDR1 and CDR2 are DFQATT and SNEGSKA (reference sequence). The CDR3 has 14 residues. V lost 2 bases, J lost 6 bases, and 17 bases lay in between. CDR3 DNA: TGCAGTGCTAGACTTTTCGGGCCGGTAGGCGAGCAGTACTTC. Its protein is CSARLFGPVGEQYF.

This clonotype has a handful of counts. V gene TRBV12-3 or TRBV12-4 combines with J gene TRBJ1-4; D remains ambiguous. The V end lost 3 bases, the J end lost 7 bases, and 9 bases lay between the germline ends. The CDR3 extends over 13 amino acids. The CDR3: CASSLERGEKLFF. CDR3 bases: TGTGCCAGCAGTTTGGAGCGCGGTGAAAAACTGTTTTTT.

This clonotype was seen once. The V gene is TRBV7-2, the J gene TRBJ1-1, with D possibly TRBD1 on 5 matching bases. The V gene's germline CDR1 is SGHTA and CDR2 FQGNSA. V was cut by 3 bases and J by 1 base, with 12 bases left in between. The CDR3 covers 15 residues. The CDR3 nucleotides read TGTGCCAGCAGCTTTCACATGGGGGGGAACACTGAAGCTTTCTTT. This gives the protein CASSFHMGGNTEAFF. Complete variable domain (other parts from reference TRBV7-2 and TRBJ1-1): GAGVSQSPSNKVTEKGKDVELRCDPISGHTALYWYRQSLGQGLEFLIYFQGNSAPDKSGLPSDRFSAERTGGSVSTLTIQRTQQEDSAVYLCASSFHMGGNTEAFFGQGTRLTVV.

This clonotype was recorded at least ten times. CDR3 nucleotide sequence: TGTGCCAGCAGCTTAGATCGGGGGCGGGAGACCCAGTACTTC. It specifies CASSLDRGRETQYF. The chain couples TRBV11-2 to TRBJ2-5; D assignment may be TRBD1 or TRBD2 (6 bases each). This CDR3 is 14 amino acids long. V gave up 0 bases and J gave up 5 bases, with 10 bases separating them. The V gene's germline CDR1 is SGHAT and CDR2 FQNNGV.

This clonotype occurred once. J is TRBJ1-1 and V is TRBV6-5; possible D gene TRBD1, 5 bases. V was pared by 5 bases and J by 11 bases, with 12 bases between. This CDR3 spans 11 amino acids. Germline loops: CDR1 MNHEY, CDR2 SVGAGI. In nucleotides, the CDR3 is TGTGCCAGCAGTGCCGGGGCTTCTGCTTTCTTT. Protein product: CASSAGASAFF.

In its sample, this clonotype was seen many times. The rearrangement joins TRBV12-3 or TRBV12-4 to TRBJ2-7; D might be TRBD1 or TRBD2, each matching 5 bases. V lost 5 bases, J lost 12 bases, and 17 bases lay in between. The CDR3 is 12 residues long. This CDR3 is CASSPARGSRYF. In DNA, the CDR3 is TGTGCCAGCAGTCCGGCGAGGGGCAGTAGGTACTTC.

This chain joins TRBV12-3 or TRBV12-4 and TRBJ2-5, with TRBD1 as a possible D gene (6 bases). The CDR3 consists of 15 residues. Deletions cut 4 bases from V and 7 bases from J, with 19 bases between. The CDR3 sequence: CASSSATGKMGTQYF. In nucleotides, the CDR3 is TGTGCCAGCAGTTCGGCGACAGGCAAGATGGGGACCCAGTACTTC.

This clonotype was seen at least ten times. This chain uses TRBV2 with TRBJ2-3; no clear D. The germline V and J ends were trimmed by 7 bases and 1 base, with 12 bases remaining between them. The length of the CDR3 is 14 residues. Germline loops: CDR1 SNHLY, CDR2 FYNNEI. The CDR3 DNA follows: TGTGCCAGCAATCTCGGACGCCGCACAGATACGCAGTATTTT. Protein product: CASNLGRRTDTQYF.

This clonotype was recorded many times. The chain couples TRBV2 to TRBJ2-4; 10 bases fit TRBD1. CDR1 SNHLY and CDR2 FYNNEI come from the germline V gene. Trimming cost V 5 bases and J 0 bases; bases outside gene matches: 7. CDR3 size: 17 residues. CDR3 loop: CASSLGQGDLAKNIQYF. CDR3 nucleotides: TGTGCCAGCAGTCTAGGACAGGGGGACCTAGCCAAAAACATTCAGTACTTC.

DNA for the CDR3: TGCGCCAGCAGCCAACAGGTTTCAGGCACAGATACGCAGTATTTT. This gives the protein CASSQQVSGTDTQYF. V and J are TRBV4-1 and TRBJ2-3; D ambiguous. Germline assignment: CDR1 MGHRA and CDR2 YSYEKL. The V gene lost 2 bases and the J gene lost 1 base, with 10 bases spanning the gap. The CDR3 runs to 15 residues.

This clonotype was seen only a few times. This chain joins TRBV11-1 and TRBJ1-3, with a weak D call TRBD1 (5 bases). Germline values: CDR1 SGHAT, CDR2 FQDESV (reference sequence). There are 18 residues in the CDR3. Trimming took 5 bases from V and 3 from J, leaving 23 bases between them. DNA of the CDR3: TGTGCCAGCAGCCCATTAGTTCCGACCGGGGCGGTTGGAAACACCATATATTTT. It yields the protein CASSPLVPTGAVGNTIYF.

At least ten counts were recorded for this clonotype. In nucleotides, the CDR3 is TGCGCCAGCAGTGAAGGGAATTCCTATAATTCACCCCTCCACTTT. It codes for CASSEGNSYNSPLHF. The chain joins TRBV10-1 to TRBJ1-6, with D hard to call. The CDR3 sequence is 15 residues long. Germline CDR1 reads WNHNN; CDR2 reads SYGVQD (reference sequence). V was shortened by 3 bases and J by 1 base, with 7 bases between the two germline ends.

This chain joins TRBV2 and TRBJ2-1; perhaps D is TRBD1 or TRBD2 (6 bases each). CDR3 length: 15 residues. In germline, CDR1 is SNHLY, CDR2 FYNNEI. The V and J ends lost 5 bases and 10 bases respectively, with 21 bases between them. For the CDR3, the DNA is TGTGCCAGCAGTAAAACACCTTCGGGGGCAAACGAGCAGTTCTTC. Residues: CASSKTPSGANEQFF.

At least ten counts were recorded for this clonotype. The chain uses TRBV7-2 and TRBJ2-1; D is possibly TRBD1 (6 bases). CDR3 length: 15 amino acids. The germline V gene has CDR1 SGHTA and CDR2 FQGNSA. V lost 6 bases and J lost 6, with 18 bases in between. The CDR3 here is CASRLQGRVGNEQFF. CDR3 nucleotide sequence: TGTGCCAGCAGGTTACAGGGTCGAGTGGGCAATGAGCAGTTCTTC.

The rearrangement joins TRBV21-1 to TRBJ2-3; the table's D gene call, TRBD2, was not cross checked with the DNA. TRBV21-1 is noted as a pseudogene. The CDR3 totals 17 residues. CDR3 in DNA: TGTGCCAGCAGCAAGGCCGAGACTAGCGGAGGCACAGATACGCAGTATTTT. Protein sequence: CASSKAETSGGTDTQYF.

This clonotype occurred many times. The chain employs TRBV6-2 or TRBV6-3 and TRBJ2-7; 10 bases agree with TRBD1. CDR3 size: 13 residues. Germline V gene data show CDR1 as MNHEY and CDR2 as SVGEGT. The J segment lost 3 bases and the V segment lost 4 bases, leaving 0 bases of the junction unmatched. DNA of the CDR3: TGTGCCAGCAGTTGGACAGGGGGCTACGAGCAGTACTTC. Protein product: CASSWTGGYEQYF.

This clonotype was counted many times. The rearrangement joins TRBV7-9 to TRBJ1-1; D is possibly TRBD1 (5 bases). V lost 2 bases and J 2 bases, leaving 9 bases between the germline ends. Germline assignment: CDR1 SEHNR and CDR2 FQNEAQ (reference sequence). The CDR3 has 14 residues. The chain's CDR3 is CASSLFGGNTEAFF. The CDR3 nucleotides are TGTGCCAGCAGCTTATTCGGGGGAAACACTGAAGCTTTCTTT.

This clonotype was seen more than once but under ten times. As DNA, the CDR3 is TGCGCCAGCAGCTTAAGGACAGACGGAGATTCACCCCTCCACTTT. It yields the protein CASSLRTDGDSPLHF. The gene calls are TRBV5-1 and TRBJ1-6; a weak D match, TRBD1 (6 bases). The CDR3 length is 15 residues. Germline CDR1 is SGHRS and CDR2 is YFSETQ. The germline V and J ends were trimmed by 2 bases and 8 bases, with 14 bases remaining between them.

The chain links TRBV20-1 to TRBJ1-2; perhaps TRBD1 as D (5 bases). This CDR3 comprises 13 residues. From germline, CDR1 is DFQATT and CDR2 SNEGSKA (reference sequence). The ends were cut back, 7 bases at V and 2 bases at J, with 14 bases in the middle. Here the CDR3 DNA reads TGCAGTGTCCCGGACGGGGGAAACTATGGCTACACCTTC. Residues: CSVPDGGNYGYTF.

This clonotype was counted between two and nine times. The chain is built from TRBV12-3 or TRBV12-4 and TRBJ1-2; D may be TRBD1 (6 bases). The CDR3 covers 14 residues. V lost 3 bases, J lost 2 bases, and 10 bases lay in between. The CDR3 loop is CASSLGHVNYGYTF. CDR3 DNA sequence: TGTGCCAGCAGTTTGGGACACGTCAACTATGGCTACACCTTC.

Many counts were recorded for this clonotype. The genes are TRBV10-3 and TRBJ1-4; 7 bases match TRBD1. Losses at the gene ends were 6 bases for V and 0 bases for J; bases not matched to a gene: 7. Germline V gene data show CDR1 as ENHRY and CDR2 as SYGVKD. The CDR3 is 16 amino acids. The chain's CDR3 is CAIRANTGATNEKLFF. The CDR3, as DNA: TGTGCCATCAGAGCGAACACAGGGGCAACTAATGAAAAACTGTTTTTT.

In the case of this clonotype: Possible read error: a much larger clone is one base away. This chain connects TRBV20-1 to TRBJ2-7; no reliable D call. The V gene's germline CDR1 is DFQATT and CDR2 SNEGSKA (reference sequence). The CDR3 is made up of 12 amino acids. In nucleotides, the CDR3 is TGCAGTGGCCTCGCCTTATTACGCGAGCAGCACTTC. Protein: CSGLALLREQHF.

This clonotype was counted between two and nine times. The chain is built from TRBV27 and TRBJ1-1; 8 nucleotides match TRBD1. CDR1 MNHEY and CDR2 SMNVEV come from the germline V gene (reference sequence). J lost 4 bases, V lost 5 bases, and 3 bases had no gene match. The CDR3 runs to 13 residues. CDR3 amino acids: CASSRTGSTEAFF. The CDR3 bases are TGTGCCAGCAGTAGGACAGGGAGCACTGAAGCTTTCTTT.

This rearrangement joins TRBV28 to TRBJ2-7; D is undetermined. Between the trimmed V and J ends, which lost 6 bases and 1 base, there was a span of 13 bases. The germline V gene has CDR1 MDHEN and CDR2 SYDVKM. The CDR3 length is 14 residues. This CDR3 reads CASRLTTSSYEQYF. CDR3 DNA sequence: TGTGCCAGCAGGCTAACCACCTCTTCCTACGAGCAGTACTTC.

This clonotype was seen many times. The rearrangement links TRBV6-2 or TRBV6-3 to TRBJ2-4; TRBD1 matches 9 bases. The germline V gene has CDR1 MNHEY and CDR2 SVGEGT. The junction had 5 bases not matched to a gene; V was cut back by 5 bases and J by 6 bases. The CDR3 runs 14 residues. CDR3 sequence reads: CASSTQGARNIQYF. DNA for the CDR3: TGTGCCAGCAGTACACAGGGGGCGAGAAACATTCAGTACTTC.

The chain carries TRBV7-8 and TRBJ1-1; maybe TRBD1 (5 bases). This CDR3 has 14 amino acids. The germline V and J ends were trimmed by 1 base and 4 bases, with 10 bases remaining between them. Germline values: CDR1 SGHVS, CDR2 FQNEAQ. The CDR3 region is CASSLVRRGTEAFF. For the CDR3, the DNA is TGTGCCAGCAGCTTAGTGAGGAGGGGCACTGAAGCTTTCTTT.